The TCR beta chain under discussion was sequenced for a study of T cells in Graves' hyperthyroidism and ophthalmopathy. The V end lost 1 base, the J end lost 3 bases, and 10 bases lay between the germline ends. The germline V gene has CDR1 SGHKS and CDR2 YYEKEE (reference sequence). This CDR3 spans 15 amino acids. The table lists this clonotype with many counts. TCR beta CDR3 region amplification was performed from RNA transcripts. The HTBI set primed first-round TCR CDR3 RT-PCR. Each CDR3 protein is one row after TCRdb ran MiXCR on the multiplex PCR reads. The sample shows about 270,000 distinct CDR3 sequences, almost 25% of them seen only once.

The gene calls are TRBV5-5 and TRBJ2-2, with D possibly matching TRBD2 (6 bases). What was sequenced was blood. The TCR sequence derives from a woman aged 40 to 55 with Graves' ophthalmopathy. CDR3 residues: CASSLTGGYTGELFF. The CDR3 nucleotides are TGTGCCAGCAGCTTGACCGGGGGTTACACCGGGGAGCTGTTTTTT.